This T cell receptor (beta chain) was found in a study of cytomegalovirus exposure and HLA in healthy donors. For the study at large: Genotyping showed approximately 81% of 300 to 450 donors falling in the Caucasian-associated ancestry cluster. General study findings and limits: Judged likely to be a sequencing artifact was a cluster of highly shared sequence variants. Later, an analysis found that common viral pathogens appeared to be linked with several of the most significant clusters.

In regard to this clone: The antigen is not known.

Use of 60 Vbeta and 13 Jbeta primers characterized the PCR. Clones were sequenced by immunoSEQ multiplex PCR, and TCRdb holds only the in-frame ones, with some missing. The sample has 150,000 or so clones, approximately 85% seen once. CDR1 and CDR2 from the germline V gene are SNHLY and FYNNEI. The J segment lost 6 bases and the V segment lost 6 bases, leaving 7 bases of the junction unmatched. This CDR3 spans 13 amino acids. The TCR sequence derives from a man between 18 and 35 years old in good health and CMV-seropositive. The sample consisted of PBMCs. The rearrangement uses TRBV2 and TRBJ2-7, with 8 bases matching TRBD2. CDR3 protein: CASSGGAFLEQYF. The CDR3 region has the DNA TGTGCCAGCAGCGGGGGGGCCTTCCTCGAGCAGTACTTC.